Listed below are T cell receptor beta chains from one sample, sequenced in a study of T cell responses to AZD1222 COVID-19 vaccine. The table came from immunoSEQ multiplex PCR; TCRdb's copy has only in-frame clones and leaves some out. The sample includes roughly 140,000 clones, 85% to 90% seen only once; the top ten take roughly 1.7%. The sample consisted of peripheral blood, taken on day 0 of AZD1222 vaccination. These receptor sequences come from an adult in good health. CDR3s include the opening cysteine and the closing phenylalanine or tryptophan. Each record gives: V gene, J gene, D gene, clone size, CDR3 protein, CDR3 DNA. The D gene is left open where the match is weak. The listing skips clone size in some rows; elsewhere it reads once, few, many or a size class.

v_gene: TRBV5-5; j_gene: TRBJ2-3; d_gene: NA; abundance: NA; CDR3aa: CASSLPTGYTDTQYF; CDR3nt: TGTGCCAGCAGCTTGCCAACGGGATACACAGATACGCAGTATTTT
v_gene: TRBV5-1; j_gene: TRBJ2-1; d_gene: NA; abundance: NA; CDR3aa: CASRGLDGNSYNEQFF; CDR3nt: TGCGCCAGCCGCGGACTGGACGGGAACTCCTACAATGAGCAGTTCTTC
v_gene: TRBV3-1/TRBV3-2; j_gene: TRBJ2-4; d_gene: NA; abundance: NA; CDR3aa: CASSRPGPDKNIQYF; CDR3nt: TGTGCCAGCAGCCGGCCGGGACCAGACAAAAACATTCAGTACTTC
v_gene: TRBV29-1; j_gene: TRBJ2-6; d_gene: NA; abundance: NA; CDR3aa: CSVGGISGANVLTF; CDR3nt: TGCAGCGTCGGAGGGATCTCTGGGGCCAACGTCCTGACTTTC
v_gene: TRBV28; j_gene: TRBJ2-3; d_gene: NA; abundance: once; CDR3aa: CASSLLDYLNTQYF; CDR3nt: TGTGCCAGCAGTTTACTGGACTATTTAAATACGCAGTATTTT
v_gene: TRBV15; j_gene: TRBJ1-2; d_gene: NA; abundance: NA; CDR3aa: CATRKPGFNGYTF; CDR3nt: TGTGCCACCAGGAAGCCGGGTTTTAATGGCTACACCTTC
v_gene: TRBV9; j_gene: TRBJ1-1; d_gene: TRBD1; abundance: NA; CDR3aa: CASSVDPGGAGNTEAFF; CDR3nt: TGTGCCAGCAGCGTAGACCCAGGGGGCGCTGGGAACACTGAAGCTTTCTTT
v_gene: TRBV6-2/TRBV6-3; j_gene: TRBJ1-6; d_gene: NA; abundance: NA; CDR3aa: CASSWRGSSNSPLHF; CDR3nt: TGTGCCAGCAGTTGGAGGGGTTCATCTAATTCACCCCTCCACTTT
v_gene: TRBV19; j_gene: TRBJ1-4; d_gene: NA; abundance: NA; CDR3aa: CASSNPPWKTNEKLFF; CDR3nt: TGTGCCAGTAGTAATCCCCCTTGGAAAACTAATGAAAAACTGTTTTTT
v_gene: TRBV7-6; j_gene: TRBJ2-1; d_gene: NA; abundance: NA; CDR3aa: CASSFYWGDNEQFF; CDR3nt: TGTGCCAGCAGCTTTTATTGGGGGGACAATGAGCAGTTCTTC